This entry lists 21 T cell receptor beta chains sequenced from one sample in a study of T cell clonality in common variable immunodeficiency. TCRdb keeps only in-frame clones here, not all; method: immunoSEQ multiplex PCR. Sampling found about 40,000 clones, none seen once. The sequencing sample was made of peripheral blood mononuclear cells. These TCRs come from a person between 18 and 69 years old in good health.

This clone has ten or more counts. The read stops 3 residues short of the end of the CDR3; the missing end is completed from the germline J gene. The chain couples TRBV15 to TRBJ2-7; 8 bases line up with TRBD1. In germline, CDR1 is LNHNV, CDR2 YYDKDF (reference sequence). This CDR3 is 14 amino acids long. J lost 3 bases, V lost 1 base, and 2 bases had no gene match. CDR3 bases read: TGTGCCACCAGCAGAGGGACAGGGAGCTACGAG. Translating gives CATSRGTGSYE. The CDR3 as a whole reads CATSRGTGSYEQYF.

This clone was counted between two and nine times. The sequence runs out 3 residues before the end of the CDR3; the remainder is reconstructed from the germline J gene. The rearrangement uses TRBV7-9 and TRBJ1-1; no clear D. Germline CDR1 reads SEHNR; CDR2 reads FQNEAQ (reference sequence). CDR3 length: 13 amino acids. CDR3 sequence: CASSLSGPETAFF. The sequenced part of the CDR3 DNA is TGTGCCAGCAGCTTAAGTGGGCCGGAGACA.

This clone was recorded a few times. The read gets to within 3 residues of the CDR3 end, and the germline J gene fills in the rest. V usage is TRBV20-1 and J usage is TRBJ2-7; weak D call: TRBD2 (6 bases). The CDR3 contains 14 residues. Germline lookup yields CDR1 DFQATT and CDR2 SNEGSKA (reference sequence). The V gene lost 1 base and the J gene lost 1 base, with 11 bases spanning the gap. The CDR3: CSARGTMTSYEQYF. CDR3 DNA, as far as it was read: TGCAGTGCTAGAGGGACTATGACTTCCTACGAG.

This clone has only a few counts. CDR3 amino acids: CASSTTGDYNSPLFF. The part of the CDR3 DNA that was read is TGTGCCAGTAGTACGACAGGGGATTATAATTCACCA. The chain joins TRBV19 to TRBJ1-4; 8 bases align to TRBD1. The read finishes 3 residues shy of the CDR3 end, and the germline J gene is used to complete it. In germline, CDR1 is LNHDA, CDR2 SQIVND (reference sequence). CDR3 length equals 15 residues.

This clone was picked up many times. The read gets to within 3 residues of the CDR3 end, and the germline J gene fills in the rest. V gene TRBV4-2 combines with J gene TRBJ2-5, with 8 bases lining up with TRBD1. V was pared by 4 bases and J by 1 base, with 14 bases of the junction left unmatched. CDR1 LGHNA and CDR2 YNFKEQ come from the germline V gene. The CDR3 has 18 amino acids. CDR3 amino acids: CASSPGQGRGRRQETQYF. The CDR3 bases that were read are TGTGCCAGCAGCCCCGGACAGGGACGGGGAAGGCGCCAAGAGACC.

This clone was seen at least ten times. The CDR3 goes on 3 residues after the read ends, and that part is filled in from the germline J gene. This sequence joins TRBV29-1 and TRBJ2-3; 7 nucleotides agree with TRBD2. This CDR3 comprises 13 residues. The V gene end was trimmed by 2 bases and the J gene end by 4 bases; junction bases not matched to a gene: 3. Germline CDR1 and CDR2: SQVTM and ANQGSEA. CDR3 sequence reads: CSVEILAADTQYF. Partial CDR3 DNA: TGCAGCGTTGAAATTCTAGCGGCAGATACG.

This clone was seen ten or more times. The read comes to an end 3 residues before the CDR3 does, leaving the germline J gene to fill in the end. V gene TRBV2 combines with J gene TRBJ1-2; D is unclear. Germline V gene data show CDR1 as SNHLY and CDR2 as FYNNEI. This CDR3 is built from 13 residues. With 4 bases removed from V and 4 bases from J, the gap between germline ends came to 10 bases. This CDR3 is CASSVLNSYGYTF. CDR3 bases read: TGTGCCAGCAGTGTACTGAATAGCTATGGC.

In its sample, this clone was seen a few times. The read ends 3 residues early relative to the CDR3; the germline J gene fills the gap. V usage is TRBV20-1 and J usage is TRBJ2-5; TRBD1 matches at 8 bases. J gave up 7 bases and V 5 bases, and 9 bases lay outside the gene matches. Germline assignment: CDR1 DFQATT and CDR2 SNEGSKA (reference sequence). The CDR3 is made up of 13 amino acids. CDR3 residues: CSAGETGVGTQYF. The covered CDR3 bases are TGCAGTGCTGGGGAGACAGGGGTGGGGACC.

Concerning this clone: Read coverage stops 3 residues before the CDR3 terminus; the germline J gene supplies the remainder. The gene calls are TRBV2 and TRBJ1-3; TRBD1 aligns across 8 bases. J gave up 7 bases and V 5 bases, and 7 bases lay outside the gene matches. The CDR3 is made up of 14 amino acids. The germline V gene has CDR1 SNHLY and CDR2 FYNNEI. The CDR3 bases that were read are TGTGCCAGCAGTTTATCAGGGGGCGGGAACACC. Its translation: CASSLSGGGNT. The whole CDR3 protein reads CASSLSGGGNTIYF.

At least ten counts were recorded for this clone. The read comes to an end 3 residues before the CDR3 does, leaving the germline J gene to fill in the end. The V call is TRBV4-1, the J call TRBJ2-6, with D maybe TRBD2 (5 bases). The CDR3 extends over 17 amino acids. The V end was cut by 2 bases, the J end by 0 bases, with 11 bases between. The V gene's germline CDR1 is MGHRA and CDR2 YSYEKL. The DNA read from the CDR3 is TGCGCCAGCAGCCAAACCCCCAGCGGCTCTGGGGCCAACGTC. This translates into CASSQTPSGSGANV. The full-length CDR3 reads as CASSQTPSGSGANVLTF.

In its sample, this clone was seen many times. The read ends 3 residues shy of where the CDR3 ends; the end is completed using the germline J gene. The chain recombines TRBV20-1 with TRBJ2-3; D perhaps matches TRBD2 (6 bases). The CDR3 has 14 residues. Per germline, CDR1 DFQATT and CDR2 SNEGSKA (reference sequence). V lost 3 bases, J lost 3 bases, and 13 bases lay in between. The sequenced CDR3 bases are TGCAGTGCTAGGACCGGGACTCCGACAGATACG. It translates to CSARTGTPTDT. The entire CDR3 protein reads CSARTGTPTDTQYF.

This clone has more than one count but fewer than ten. The CDR3 loop reads CASSRSVGTANTEAFF. Partial CDR3 DNA: TGTGCCAGTAGTCGATCCGTGGGCACCGCGAACACTGAA. This rearrangement joins TRBV19 to TRBJ1-1; D is unclear. Read coverage stops 3 residues before the CDR3 terminus; the germline J gene supplies the remainder. The CDR3 covers 16 residues. Trimming took 5 bases from V and 1 from J, leaving 17 bases between them. Germline V gene data show CDR1 as LNHDA and CDR2 as SQIVND (reference sequence).

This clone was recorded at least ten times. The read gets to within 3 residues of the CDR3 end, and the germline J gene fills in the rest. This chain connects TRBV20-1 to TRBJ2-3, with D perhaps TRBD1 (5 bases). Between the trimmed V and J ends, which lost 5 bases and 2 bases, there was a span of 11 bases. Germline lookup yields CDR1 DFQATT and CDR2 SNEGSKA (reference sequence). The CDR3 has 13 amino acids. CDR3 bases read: TGCAGTGCTCCAGGGCCTTTCACAGATACG. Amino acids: CSAPGPFTDT. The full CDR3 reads CSAPGPFTDTQYF.

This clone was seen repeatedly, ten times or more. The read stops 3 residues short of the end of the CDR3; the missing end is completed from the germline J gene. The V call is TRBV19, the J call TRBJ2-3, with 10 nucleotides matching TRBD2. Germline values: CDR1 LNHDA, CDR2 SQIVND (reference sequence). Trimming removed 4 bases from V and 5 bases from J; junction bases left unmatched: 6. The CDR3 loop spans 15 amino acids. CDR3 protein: CASSSLAGVGDTQYF. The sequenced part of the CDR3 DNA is TGTGCCAGTAGTAGTCTAGCGGGAGTGGGAGATACG.

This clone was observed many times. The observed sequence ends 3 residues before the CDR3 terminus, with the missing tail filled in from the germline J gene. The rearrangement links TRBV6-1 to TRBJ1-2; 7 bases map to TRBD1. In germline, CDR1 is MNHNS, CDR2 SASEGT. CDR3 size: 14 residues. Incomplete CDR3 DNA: TGTGCCAGCAGTGAAGTGGAGGGGGCTAGGGGC. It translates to CASSEVEGARG. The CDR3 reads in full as CASSEVEGARGYTF.

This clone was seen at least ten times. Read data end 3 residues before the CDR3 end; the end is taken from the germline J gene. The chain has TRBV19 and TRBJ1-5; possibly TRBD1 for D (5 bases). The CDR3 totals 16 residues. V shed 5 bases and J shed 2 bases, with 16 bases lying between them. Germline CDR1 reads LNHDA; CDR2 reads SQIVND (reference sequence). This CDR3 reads CASSFIPGWGNQPQHF. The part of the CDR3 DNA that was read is TGTGCCAGTAGTTTTATCCCAGGGTGGGGCAATCAGCCC.

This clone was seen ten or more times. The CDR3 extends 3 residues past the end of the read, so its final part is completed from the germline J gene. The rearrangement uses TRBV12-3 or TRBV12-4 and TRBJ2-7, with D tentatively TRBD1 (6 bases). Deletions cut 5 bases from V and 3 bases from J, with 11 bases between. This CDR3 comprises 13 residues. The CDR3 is CASSIGQFYEQYF. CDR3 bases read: TGTGCCAGCAGTATAGGACAGTTCTACGAG.

Partial CDR3 DNA: TGTGCCAGCAGCTTCACTAGCGCCGAGACC. Protein sequence: CASSFTSAET. The whole CDR3 sequence is CASSFTSAETQYF. This sequence joins TRBV11-3 and TRBJ2-5; 7 bases align to TRBD2. The observed sequence ends 3 residues before the CDR3 terminus, with the missing tail filled in from the germline J gene. The CDR3 covers 13 residues. CDR1 is SGHNT, CDR2 YENEEA, per germline. V gave up 3 bases and J gave up 5 bases; unmatched junction bases: 3.

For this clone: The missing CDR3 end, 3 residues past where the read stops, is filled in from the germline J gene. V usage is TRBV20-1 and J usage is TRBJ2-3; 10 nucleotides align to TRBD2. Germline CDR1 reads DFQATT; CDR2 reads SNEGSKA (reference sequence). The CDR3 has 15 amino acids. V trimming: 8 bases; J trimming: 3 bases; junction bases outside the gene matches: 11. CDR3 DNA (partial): TGCAGTACAAATAGAGCGGGGGGGCGAACAGATACG. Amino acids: CSTNRAGGRTDT. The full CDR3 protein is CSTNRAGGRTDTQYF.

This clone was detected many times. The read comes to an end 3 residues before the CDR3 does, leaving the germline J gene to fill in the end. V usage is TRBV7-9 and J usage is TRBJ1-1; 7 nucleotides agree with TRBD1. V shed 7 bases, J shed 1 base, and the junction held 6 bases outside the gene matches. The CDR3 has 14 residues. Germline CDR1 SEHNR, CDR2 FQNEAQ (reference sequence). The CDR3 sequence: CASTRTGSNTEAFF. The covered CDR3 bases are TGTGCCAGCACCCGGACAGGCTCGAACACTGAA.

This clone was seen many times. The CDR3 here is CASSFKETQYF. Incomplete CDR3 DNA: TGTGCCAGCAGCTTCAAAGAGACC. This sequence joins TRBV11-2 and TRBJ2-5; no definite D call. The read terminates 3 residues before the CDR3 end, so the remaining end is supplied by the germline J gene. The germline CDR1 and CDR2 sequences are SGHAT and FQNNGV. The CDR3 contains 11 residues. The V and J ends lost 3 bases and 3 bases respectively, with 2 bases between them.